A selection of T cell receptor beta chains follows, all from one sample in a study of spatial heterogeneity in lung cancer. TCRdb analysed the 5' RACE reads with MiXCR anew, one entry per CDR3 protein. The data contain roughly 49,000 distinct CDR3 sequences, approximately 7% of them singletons. The input for sequencing was PBMCs, taken at surgery. The receptor set was obtained from a female donor with early-stage non-small cell lung cancer. The CDR3 runs from the conserved cysteine through the conserved F or W. Where a row states a size, it is once, few, many or the class of an expanded clone; other rows omit it.

v_call,clone_size,j_call,cdr3_aa
TRBV5-1,many,TRBJ1-2,CASSLGHTTGGRNGYTF
TRBV7-2,NA,TRBJ2-1,CASSLLGLSGGAREQFF
TRBV6-1,NA,TRBJ1-1,CASSEAWGKMNTEAFF
TRBV19,many,TRBJ1-5,CASSIVGGIYPQHF
TRBV4-2,few,TRBJ2-3,CASSQDHAPDTQYF
TRBV12-3/TRBV12-4,many,TRBJ2-7,CASSHTGGMNEQYF
TRBV7-6,few,TRBJ2-5,CASSLGTYQETQYF
TRBV19,NA,TRBJ2-5,CASSLSAGDQETQYF
TRBV7-6,few,TRBJ2-2,CASSLLALEGGELFF
TRBV27,few,TRBJ1-4,CASRRVSNEKLFF
TRBV2,many,TRBJ2-3,CASTKHSDTRQDTQYF
TRBV5-1,NA,TRBJ2-5,CASSAGRAAISGETQYF
TRBV7-9,NA,TRBJ2-5,CASRTAGGRQETQYF
TRBV7-8,many,TRBJ2-1,CASSSGLGLGSSYNEQFF
TRBV6-1,many,TRBJ2-5,CASRQQETQYF
TRBV2,few,TRBJ1-5,CASKEEEPQHF
TRBV6-1,few,TRBJ2-7,CASSEIVGHLPYEQYF
TRBV20-1,many,TRBJ2-7,CSARTGENSYEQYF
TRBV7-9,many,TRBJ2-3,CASSPVAGGTDTQYF
TRBV18,many,TRBJ2-4,CASSPPGENIQYF
TRBV6-2/TRBV6-3,many,TRBJ1-1,CASSYFRNTEAFF
TRBV2,few,TRBJ2-1,CASSEWEGTVHEQFF
TRBV11-2,many,TRBJ1-2,CASSLDLADVVYGYTF
TRBV30,many,TRBJ2-1,CAWSVGRGNEQFF
TRBV11-2,many,TRBJ2-3,CASSLYDTQYF
TRBV7-2,NA,TRBJ2-4,CASSLADLVASGGQKNIQYF
TRBV4-2,many,TRBJ2-7,CASSQATKTREQYF
TRBV10-3,many,TRBJ2-3,CAISEAGGLADTQYF
TRBV5-1,many,TRBJ2-3,CASSLVTSGGGTQYF
TRBV2,many,TRBJ2-5,CASRYPEETQYF
TRBV5-1,few,TRBJ2-3,CASSLEGPTGTDTQYF
TRBV3-1,many,TRBJ2-5,CASSQEALAGQETQYF
TRBV7-2,NA,TRBJ2-2,CASIGQAGLASGELFF
TRBV6-5,many,TRBJ2-3,CASRMSGALDTQYF
TRBV28,medium-sized,TRBJ2-5,CASSSTGWPQETQYF
TRBV28,NA,TRBJ2-5,CASSKGGDGKTQYF
TRBV14,few,TRBJ1-4,CASSHRDRDEKLFF